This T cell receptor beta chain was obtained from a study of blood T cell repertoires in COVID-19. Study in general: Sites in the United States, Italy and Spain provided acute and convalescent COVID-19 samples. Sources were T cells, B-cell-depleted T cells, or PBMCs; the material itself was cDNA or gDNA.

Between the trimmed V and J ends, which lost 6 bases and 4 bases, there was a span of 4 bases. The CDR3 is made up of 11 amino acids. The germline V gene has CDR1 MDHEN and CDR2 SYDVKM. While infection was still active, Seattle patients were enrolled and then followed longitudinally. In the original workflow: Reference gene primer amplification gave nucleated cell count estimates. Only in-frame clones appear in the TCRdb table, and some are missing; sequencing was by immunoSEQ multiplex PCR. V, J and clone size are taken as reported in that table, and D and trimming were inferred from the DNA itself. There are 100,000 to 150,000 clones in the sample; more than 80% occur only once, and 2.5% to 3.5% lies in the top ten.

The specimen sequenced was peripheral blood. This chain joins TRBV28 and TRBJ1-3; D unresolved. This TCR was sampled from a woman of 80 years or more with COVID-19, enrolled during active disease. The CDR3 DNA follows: TGTGCCAGCAGACACGGAAACACCATATATTTT. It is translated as CASRHGNTIYF.